This TCR beta chain came from a study of blood T cell repertoires in COVID-19. Method: immunoSEQ multiplex PCR; TCRdb's copy keeps in-frame clones and lacks some. The sample yields approximately 170,000 clones, nearly 90% seen once. A few counts support this clone. V shed 4 bases and J shed 4 bases, with 20 bases lying between them. The V gene's germline CDR1 is MNHEY and CDR2 SMNVEV (reference sequence). The CDR3 totals 16 residues. This receptor was obtained from a man aged 18 to 29 who had recovered from COVID-19. The chain links TRBV27 to TRBJ2-7, with TRBD1 as a possible D gene (5 bases). The sample consisted of peripheral blood. The CDR3 region is CASSYAGPRHGYEQYF. CDR3 coding DNA: TGTGCCAGCAGTTATGCAGGGCCTAGACATGGATACGAGCAGTACTTC.